The rows below give T cell receptor beta chains drawn from one sample of a study of technical replicates of blood from a few donors. Sequencing was performed with immunoSEQ multiplex PCR; in TCRdb, only in-frame clones are kept and a portion is missing. The sample lists tens of thousands of clones; 94% were seen once. The sequencing sample was made of T cells isolated from PBMCs. The receptors shown here come from a human donor in good health. CDR3s include the opening cysteine and the closing phenylalanine or tryptophan. A D gene is named only where the DNA matches it firmly. Size tells how often a clone was seen (once, few, many) or the class of an expanded clone, and some rows leave it out.

d_call	v_call	clone_size	j_call	cdr3_aa	cdr3_nt
-	TRBV7-9	-	TRBJ2-2	CASSTLGGGELFF	TGTGCCAGCAGCACCTTGGGGGGCGGGGAGCTGTTTTTT
-	TRBV28	-	TRBJ2-3	CATIAGTNSDTQYF	TGTGCCACCATAGCCGGGACAAATTCAGATACGCAGTATTTT
TRBD1	TRBV7-2	-	TRBJ2-1	CASSLQGAYNEQFF	TGTGCCAGCAGCTTACAGGGGGCCTACAATGAGCAGTTCTTC
TRBD1	TRBV4-1	-	TRBJ1-2	CASSQEDRAYGYTF	TGCGCCAGCAGCCAAGAAGACAGGGCCTATGGCTACACCTTC
-	TRBV9	-	TRBJ2-7	CASSPTRGEQYF	TGTGCCAGCAGCCCGACCCGGGGCGAGCAGTACTTC
-	TRBV7-9	-	TRBJ2-4	CASSLAPGVSKNIQYF	TGTGCCAGCAGCTTAGCCCCCGGGGTATCCAAAAACATTCAGTACTTC
-	TRBV28	-	TRBJ2-7	CASSQTGQSSYEQYF	TGTGCCAGCAGCCAGACAGGTCAAAGCTCCTACGAGCAGTACTTC
-	TRBV5-1	once	TRBJ2-7	CASSPPGIPLSYEQYF	TGCGCCAGCAGCCCTCCGGGGATACCCCTATCCTACGAGCAGTACTTC
-	TRBV15	-	TRBJ1-2	CATGGTYGYTF	TGTGCCACCGGGGGGACCTATGGCTACACCTTC
-	TRBV7-8	-	TRBJ2-2	CAGYQGLNTGELFF	TGTGCCGGCTACCAGGGTCTGAACACCGGGGAGCTGTTTTTT
-	TRBV5-1	-	TRBJ2-5	CASSLANQETQYF	TGCGCCAGCAGCTTGGCCAATCAAGAGACCCAGTACTTC
TRBD2	TRBV4-1	-	TRBJ2-1	CASSGTSGYNEQFF	TGCGCCAGCAGCGGGACTAGCGGTTACAATGAGCAGTTCTTC
-	TRBV11-3	-	TRBJ1-2	CASSLTWSPEVYGYTF	TGTGCCAGCAGCTTAACATGGTCGCCCGAGGTTTATGGCTACACCTTC
-	TRBV4-2	-	TRBJ1-6	CASSQGEVTSVNSPLHF	TGTGCCAGCAGCCAAGGGGAGGTGACAAGCGTTAATTCACCCCTCCACTTT
-	TRBV30	-	TRBJ1-4	CAWSRRVNEKLFF	TGTGCCTGGAGTAGAAGAGTTAATGAAAAACTGTTTTTT
-	TRBV7-8	few	TRBJ1-5	CASSAYRQGNQPQHF	TGTGCCAGCAGCGCTTACAGACAGGGCAATCAGCCCCAGCATTTT
-	TRBV5-1	-	TRBJ2-3	CASSENTLLDTQYF	TGCGCCAGCAGCGAGAATACCTTACTAGATACGCAGTATTTT
-	TRBV7-9	-	TRBJ2-1	CASSHPRSELYNEQFF	TGTGCCAGCAGCCACCCCCGGTCGGAGCTTTACAATGAGCAGTTCTTC
-	TRBV19	-	TRBJ1-1	CASAQAANTEAFF	TGTGCCAGTGCCCAGGCAGCGAACACTGAAGCTTTCTTT
TRBD1	TRBV7-8	-	TRBJ1-3	CASSLTPGTVSGNTIYF	TGTGCCAGCAGCCTTACTCCCGGGACAGTTTCTGGAAACACCATATATTTT
-	TRBV4-2	-	TRBJ2-5	CASSHIAEIDQETQYF	TGTGCCAGCAGCCATATAGCGGAGATCGACCAAGAGACCCAGTACTTC
TRBD2	TRBV27	-	TRBJ2-2	CASSLAGAGRELFF	TGTGCCAGCAGCTTAGCGGGAGCGGGAAGGGAGCTGTTTTTT
TRBD1	TRBV5-1	once	TRBJ2-7	CASSRGQGTYEQYF	TGCGCCAGCAGCCGAGGACAGGGGACCTACGAGCAGTACTTC
TRBD2	TRBV6-5	-	TRBJ2-7	CASSYKLAGGRWEQYF	TGTGCCAGCAGTTACAAACTAGCGGGAGGGCGGTGGGAGCAGTACTTC
-	TRBV7-3	-	TRBJ1-6	CASSFWQGPRPLHF	TGTGCCAGCAGCTTCTGGCAGGGCCCCCGGCCCCTCCACTTT
TRBD1	TRBV7-9	once	TRBJ2-7	CASSLKSPPTGGEQYF	TGTGCCAGCAGCTTAAAATCACCCCCGACAGGGGGCGAGCAGTACTTC
-	TRBV5-6	-	TRBJ1-5	CASSLSGSNQPQHF	TGTGCCAGCAGCTTATCAGGGAGCAATCAGCCCCAGCATTTT
TRBD1	TRBV15	-	TRBJ1-1	CATSGRTGNTEAFF	TGTGCCACCAGCGGAAGGACAGGGAACACTGAAGCTTTCTTT
TRBD2	TRBV28	-	TRBJ2-7	CASSSGTSGRDPLYEQYF	TGTGCCAGCAGTTCCGGGACTAGCGGGAGGGACCCCCTCTACGAGCAGTACTTC
TRBD1	TRBV5-4	-	TRBJ2-7	CASGNRGTMREQYF	TGTGCCAGCGGGAACAGGGGGACCATGCGCGAGCAGTACTTC
TRBD1	TRBV6-5	-	TRBJ2-2	CASSYSDRVNTGELFF	TGTGCCAGCAGTTACAGTGACAGGGTTAACACCGGGGAGCTGTTTTTT
TRBD1	TRBV7-8	-	TRBJ1-2	CASSRSGTGAYGYTF	TGTGCCAGCAGCAGATCCGGGACAGGGGCCTATGGCTACACCTTC
-	TRBV29-1	-	TRBJ2-1	CSYCSDNEQFF	TGCAGCTACTGTAGCGACAATGAGCAGTTCTTC
-	TRBV5-6	-	TRBJ2-1	CASSRAGEQFF	TGTGCCAGCAGCCGGGCGGGGGAGCAGTTCTTC
TRBD1	TRBV27	-	TRBJ2-7	CASSLFTGTADYEQYF	TGTGCCAGCAGTTTATTTACCGGGACAGCGGACTACGAGCAGTACTTC
-	TRBV29-1	-	TRBJ1-3	CSVTGLRSGNTIYF	TGCAGCGTGACGGGACTGCGCTCTGGAAACACCATATATTTT
TRBD1	TRBV10-3	-	TRBJ2-1	CASATRGGQFSSYNEQFF	TGTGCCAGCGCCACCCGAGGGGGACAGTTTAGCTCCTACAATGAGCAGTTCTTC
TRBD1	TRBV2	-	TRBJ2-1	CASDIRGRSDEQFF	TGTGCCAGCGACATAAGGGGGCGTTCCGATGAGCAGTTCTTC
-	TRBV7-8	-	TRBJ2-7	CASSYQGSSYEQYF	TGTGCCAGCAGCTACCAGGGTAGCTCCTACGAGCAGTACTTC
-	TRBV5-1	-	TRBJ1-6	CASSSPGSGEYNSPLHF	TGCGCCAGCAGCTCTCCCGGTTCAGGGGAGTATAATTCACCCCTCCACTTT